The 27 T cell receptor beta chains listed next were all sequenced from one sample in a study of cytomegalovirus exposure and HLA in healthy donors. The protocol was immunoSEQ multiplex PCR, while the TCRdb copy is restricted to in-frame clones and leaves out a portion. The data show about 120,000 clones, approximately 81% seen once. Sample: PBMCs. These receptors all come from a woman in her twenties or thirties in good health and CMV-seronegative.

The J gene is TRBJ2-7, the V gene TRBV2, with 9 bases that match TRBD1. Germline V lookup: CDR1 SNHLY, CDR2 FYNNEI. The CDR3 covers 15 residues. Trimming cost V 7 bases and J 4 bases; bases outside gene matches: 11. The CDR3 is CASTHGGTGSYEQYF. For the CDR3, the DNA is TGTGCCAGCACCCACGGGGGGACAGGGTCGTACGAGCAGTACTTC.

The chain has TRBV10-3 and TRBJ2-2; weak D call: TRBD2 (6 bases). Germline CDR1 and CDR2: ENHRY and SYGVKD. CDR3 length: 15 amino acids. Trimming left V 9 bases short and J 5 bases short, with 19 bases between. The CDR3 sequence is CAIRPGGGKTGELFF. The CDR3 bases are TGTGCCATACGGCCCGGTGGCGGGAAGACCGGGGAGCTGTTTTTT.

The V and J genes are TRBV29-1 and TRBJ2-7, with D perhaps matching TRBD2 (6 bases). Germline V lookup: CDR1 SQVTM, CDR2 ANQGSEA. CDR3 length: 14 residues. V shed 4 bases and J shed 2 bases, with 15 bases lying between them. The CDR3 DNA is TGCAGCGTTGGACGGAGGGTACCGCCCTACGAGCAGTACTTC. It yields the protein CSVGRRVPPYEQYF.

The chain joins TRBV7-9 to TRBJ2-5, with 9 positions matching TRBD1. The CDR3 is made up of 15 amino acids. V lost 7 bases to trimming and J lost 4 bases; unmatched junction nucleotides: 10. The V gene's germline CDR1 is SEHNR and CDR2 FQNEAQ (reference sequence). CDR3 sequence: CASKTQGAPRETQYF. In DNA form, the CDR3 reads TGTGCCAGCAAAACACAGGGGGCCCCTCGAGAGACCCAGTACTTC.

This clone has only a few counts. The rearrangement joins TRBV6-5 to TRBJ1-6; 8 nucleotides agree with TRBD1. This CDR3 has 14 residues. The J segment lost 6 bases and the V segment lost 5 bases, leaving 3 bases of the junction unmatched. Germline V gene sequence: CDR1 MNHEY, CDR2 SVGAGI. In DNA form, the CDR3 reads TGTGCCAGCAGTGGACAGGGTGCTAATTCACCCCTCCACTTT. It yields the protein CASSGQGANSPLHF.

V and J are TRBV30 and TRBJ2-7; D uncertain. The CDR3 spans 12 residues. V lost 0 bases and J lost 4, with 7 bases in between. Germline CDR1 is GTSNPN and CDR2 is SVGIG (reference sequence). The CDR3 here is CAWSVSPYEQYF. As DNA, the CDR3 is TGTGCCTGGAGTGTATCTCCGTACGAGCAGTACTTC.

The V call is TRBV7-2, the J call TRBJ2-5, with 8 bases lining up with TRBD2. In germline, CDR1 is SGHTA, CDR2 FQGNSA. V shed 5 bases, J shed 7 bases, and the junction held 12 bases outside the gene matches. CDR3 length equals 15 residues. The CDR3 DNA is TGTGCCAGCAGCCGCCCGAGCGGGGGCGATGGGACCCAGTACTTC. Translating gives CASSRPSGGDGTQYF.

This chain connects TRBV11-2 to TRBJ1-6, with TRBD1 matching 7 bases. The length of the CDR3 is 13 residues. Germline V gene sequence: CDR1 SGHAT, CDR2 FQNNGV. Unmatched junction bases numbered 6, after V lost 1 base and J lost 15 bases. CDR3: CASSLGQGLGLHF. CDR3 coding DNA: TGTGCCAGCAGCTTAGGACAGGGTTTGGGCCTCCACTTT. The full variable domain, with the rest looked up from reference TRBV11-2 and TRBJ1-6, is EAGVAQSPRYKIIEKRQSVAFWCNPISGHATLYWYQQILGQGPKLLIQFQNNGVVDDSQLPKDRFSAERLKGVDSTLKIQPAKLEDSAVYLCASSLGQGLGLHFGNGTRLTVT.

The chain joins TRBV27 to TRBJ2-7; tentatively, D is TRBD2 (5 bases). Germline lookup yields CDR1 MNHEY and CDR2 SMNVEV (reference sequence). The V and J ends lost 4 bases and 3 bases respectively, with 16 bases between them. The CDR3 is 15 amino acids. CDR3 nucleotide sequence: TGTGCCAGCAGTTCCCAGGAGACACTAGGCTACGAGCAGTACTTC. It translates to CASSSQETLGYEQYF.

The genes are TRBV4-3 and TRBJ2-3; TRBD1 agrees at 10 bases. CDR3 length: 14 residues. V was clipped by 6 bases and J by 6 bases; unmatched bases: 6. CDR1 LGHNA and CDR2 YSLEER come from the germline V gene. In DNA form, the CDR3 reads TGCGCCAGCAGTGACAGGGGGCTTGGGGATACGCAGTATTTT. It is translated as CASSDRGLGDTQYF.

This chain links TRBV5-1 with TRBJ2-3, with D uncertain. Trimming pared 3 bases from V and 6 bases from J, leaving 14 bases between. This CDR3 spans 14 amino acids. CDR1 and CDR2 (germline): SGHRS, YFSETQ. This CDR3 is CASSYFPGADTQYF. CDR3 nucleotides: TGCGCCAGCAGCTACTTTCCCGGAGCGGATACGCAGTATTTT.

This sequence joins TRBV11-2 and TRBJ2-1; D gene ambiguous. There are 12 residues in the CDR3. Germline CDR1 SGHAT, CDR2 FQNNGV. Trimming took off 4 bases at V and 9 bases at J, with 10 bases between the two ends. CDR3 residues: CASSSPRSEQFF. CDR3 DNA sequence: TGTGCCAGCAGCTCTCCCCGGTCTGAGCAGTTCTTC.

The genes are TRBV5-4 and TRBJ2-7; possibly TRBD2 for D (5 bases). This CDR3 is built from 12 residues. The V gene lost 1 base and the J gene lost 7 bases, with 9 bases spanning the gap. Germline CDR1 SGHNT, CDR2 YYREEE (reference sequence). Here the CDR3 reads CASSLFGEEQYF. CDR3 in DNA: TGTGCCAGCAGCTTGTTCGGGGAAGAGCAGTACTTC.

The V call is TRBV4-3, the J call TRBJ1-1; D is perhaps TRBD1 (5 bases). In germline, CDR1 is LGHNA, CDR2 YSLEER. The V end was cut by 3 bases, the J end by 1 base, with 18 bases between. The CDR3 runs 17 residues. The CDR3 here is CASSHLSQGGRNTEAFF. CDR3 DNA sequence: TGCGCCAGCAGCCACCTCTCTCAGGGAGGGAGGAACACTGAAGCTTTCTTT.

The chain has TRBV11-3 and TRBJ2-2; tentatively, D is TRBD1 (5 bases). V shed 2 bases and J shed 3 bases, with 10 bases lying between them. This CDR3 is 15 amino acids long. Germline V lookup: CDR1 SGHNT, CDR2 YENEEA. DNA for the CDR3: TGTGCCAGCAGCTTACTGACAGAATACACCGGGGAGCTGTTTTTT. Protein sequence: CASSLLTEYTGELFF.

This clone has more than one count but fewer than ten. CDR3: CASSLDRVAGYTF. CDR3 nucleotides: TGTGCCAGCAGCCTGGACAGGGTAGCCGGCTACACCTTC. V gene TRBV7-9 combines with J gene TRBJ1-2, with 8 bases matching TRBD1. Germline V gene lookup returns CDR1 SEHNR and CDR2 FQNEAQ (reference sequence). After removal of 5 bases from V and 8 bases from J, the junction contained 7 bases not matched to a gene. The CDR3 sequence is 13 residues long. The complete variable domain, with remaining parts taken from reference TRBV7-9 and TRBJ1-2, reads DTGVSQNPRHKITKRGQNVTFRCDPISEHNRLYWYRQTLGQGPEFLTYFQNEAQLEKSRLLSDRFSAERPKGSFSTLEIQRTEQGDSAMYLCASSLDRVAGYTFGSGTRLTVV.

In DNA, the CDR3 is TGCGCCAGCAGCTTGGATAGCGGGGGGGCCAAAGATACGCAGTATTTT. Translating it yields CASSLDSGGAKDTQYF. The chain couples TRBV5-1 to TRBJ2-3; TRBD2 agrees at 11 bases. The V gene end was trimmed by 0 bases and the J gene end by 5 bases; junction bases not matched to a gene: 5. This CDR3 region has 16 residues. The germline V gene encodes CDR1 SGHRS and CDR2 YFSETQ.

V is TRBV5-1 and J is TRBJ2-5; a possible D gene is TRBD2 (7 bases). V was pared by 1 base and J by 4 bases, with 20 bases between. CDR3 length: 17 residues. Germline V lookup: CDR1 SGHRS, CDR2 YFSETQ. CDR3 loop: CASSLRGAGFGGETQYF. DNA for the CDR3: TGCGCCAGCAGCTTGCGGGGGGCCGGATTTGGGGGAGAGACCCAGTACTTC.

The V and J genes are TRBV9 and TRBJ2-3; TRBD2 agrees at 12 bases. CDR3 length: 20 residues. V shed 0 bases and J 0 bases; nucleotides not matched to a gene: 11. From germline, CDR1 is SGDLS and CDR2 YYNGEE. Here the CDR3 DNA reads TGTGCCAGCAGCGTAGGAACTAGCGGGGGGTTCTTCCCTAGCACAGATACGCAGTATTTT. Protein: CASSVGTSGGFFPSTDTQYF.

The rearrangement links TRBV7-6 to TRBJ1-6; 9 bases are shared with TRBD1. The CDR3 runs 19 residues. CDR1 is SGHVS and CDR2 is FNYEAQ in the germline V gene. V shed 4 bases, J shed 9 bases, and the junction held 19 bases outside the gene matches. In DNA, the CDR3 is TGTGCCAGCAGCTCCTTCAAAGGGACCGGGACAGGGAAGGGTTCACCCCTCCACTTT. Its protein is CASSSFKGTGTGKGSPLHF.

The rearrangement uses TRBV19 and TRBJ1-2; TRBD1 matches 10 bases. Germline CDR1 is LNHDA and CDR2 is SQIVND (reference sequence). There are 14 residues in the CDR3. Trimming at V came to 7 bases and at J to 7 bases, leaving 9 bases not matched to a gene. The CDR3 spells CASTLGTGAGGYTF. CDR3 nucleotide sequence: TGTGCCAGTACCCTAGGGACAGGGGCTGGTGGCTACACCTTC.

A single count supports this clone. The chain combines TRBV10-1 with TRBJ2-1, with D possibly matching TRBD2 (5 bases). This CDR3 has 14 amino acids. Germline V gives CDR1 WNHNN, CDR2 SYGVQD (reference sequence). Trimming shortened V by 6 bases and J by 9 bases, and 18 bases separated the two germline ends. The DNA for the CDR3 is TGCGCCAGCAGCTCCGCGGACTCCCACGGTGAGCAGTTCTTC. Protein sequence: CASSSADSHGEQFF.

The chain is built from TRBV6-6 and TRBJ2-1; 9 nucleotides align to TRBD1. Germline-derived CDR1 and CDR2 are MNHNY and SVGAGI (reference sequence). V was clipped by 2 bases and J by 5 bases; unmatched bases: 7. The length of the CDR3 is 16 residues. The CDR3 region is CASSYSLGTGNNEQFF. The CDR3 DNA reads TGTGCCAGCAGTTACAGCTTGGGGACAGGGAACAATGAGCAGTTCTTC.

This clone appeared a single time. A much larger clone lies one base from this, so it may be a read error. The sample has other DNA sequences that encode this CDR3 too. V is TRBV2 and J is TRBJ2-7; D is possibly TRBD1 (5 bases). Germline CDR1 reads SNHLY; CDR2 reads FYNNEI. The ends were cut back, 6 bases at V and 3 bases at J, with 9 bases in the middle. This CDR3 region has 12 residues. CDR3 sequence (DNA): TGTGCCAGCAGATCAGACAGCTACGAGCAGTACTTC. Its translation: CASRSDSYEQYF.

This rearrangement joins TRBV4-3 to TRBJ1-4; D unresolved. Trimming took off 1 base at V and 8 bases at J, with 8 bases between the two ends. The CDR3 spans 13 residues. Germline V gives CDR1 LGHNA, CDR2 YSLEER. CDR3 residues: CASSQASREKLFF. Written as DNA, the CDR3 is TGCGCCAGCAGCCAAGCGTCCCGGGAAAAACTGTTTTTT.

This chain links TRBV2 with TRBJ1-1, with D uncertain. CDR3 length: 11 amino acids. Between the trimmed V and J ends, which lost 8 bases and 0 bases, there was a span of 4 bases. Germline loops: CDR1 SNHLY, CDR2 FYNNEI. For the CDR3, the DNA is TGTGCCAGCCCCATGAACACTGAAGCTTTCTTT. Residues: CASPMNTEAFF.

CDR3 bases: TGTGCCAGCAGCCCGCGACAGGGGGGAAGATTAGATACGCAGTATTTT. Amino acids: CASSPRQGGRLDTQYF. The J gene is TRBJ2-3, the V gene TRBV9; TRBD1 agrees at 9 bases. CDR3 length equals 16 residues. Germline V gives CDR1 SGDLS, CDR2 YYNGEE. Germline trimming cut 4 bases from V and 5 bases from J; bases unmatched to any gene: 11.